Shown below are 2 T cell receptor beta chains from a single sample sequenced in a study of blood T cell repertoires in COVID-19. Repertoires were generated with immunoSEQ multiplex PCR, while TCRdb's copy carries only in-frame clones and drops some. The profile shows 390,000 or so clones, about four fifths of them singletons. The sample consisted of PBMCs or T cells enriched from blood (not recorded which). The source of these receptors is a woman aged 45-65 years who had recovered from COVID-19.

The rearrangement links TRBV5-4 to TRBJ2-7, with D uncertain. Trimming stripped 0 bases from V and 2 bases from J, with 6 bases between. The germline CDR1 and CDR2 sequences are SGHNT and YYREEE (reference sequence). CDR3 length equals 13 residues. The CDR3 coding sequence is TGTGCCAGCAGCTTGGAGGCGGCCTACGAGCAGTACTTC. This gives the protein CASSLEAAYEQYF.

The chain carries TRBV7-3 and TRBJ2-5, with D tentatively TRBD1 (7 bases). The V end was cut by 5 bases, the J end by 5 bases, with 15 bases between. The CDR3 has 14 amino acids. The germline gives CDR1 SGHTA, CDR2 FQGTGA. The DNA of the CDR3 is TGTGCCAGCAGCCGACAGGGAGGTGCGGAGACCCAGTACTTC. Its translation is CASSRQGGAETQYF.